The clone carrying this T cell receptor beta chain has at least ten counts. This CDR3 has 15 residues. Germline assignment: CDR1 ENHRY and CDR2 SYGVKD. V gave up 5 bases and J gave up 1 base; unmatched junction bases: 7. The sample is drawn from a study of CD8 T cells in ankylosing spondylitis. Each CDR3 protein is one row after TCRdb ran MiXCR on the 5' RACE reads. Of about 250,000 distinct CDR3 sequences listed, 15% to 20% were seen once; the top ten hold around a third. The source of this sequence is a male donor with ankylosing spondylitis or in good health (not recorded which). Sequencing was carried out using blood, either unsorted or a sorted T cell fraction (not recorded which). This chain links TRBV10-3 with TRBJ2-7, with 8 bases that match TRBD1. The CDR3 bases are TGTGCCATCAGTTTGGACAGGGAAATTTCCTACGAGCAGTACTTC. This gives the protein CAISLDREISYEQYF.